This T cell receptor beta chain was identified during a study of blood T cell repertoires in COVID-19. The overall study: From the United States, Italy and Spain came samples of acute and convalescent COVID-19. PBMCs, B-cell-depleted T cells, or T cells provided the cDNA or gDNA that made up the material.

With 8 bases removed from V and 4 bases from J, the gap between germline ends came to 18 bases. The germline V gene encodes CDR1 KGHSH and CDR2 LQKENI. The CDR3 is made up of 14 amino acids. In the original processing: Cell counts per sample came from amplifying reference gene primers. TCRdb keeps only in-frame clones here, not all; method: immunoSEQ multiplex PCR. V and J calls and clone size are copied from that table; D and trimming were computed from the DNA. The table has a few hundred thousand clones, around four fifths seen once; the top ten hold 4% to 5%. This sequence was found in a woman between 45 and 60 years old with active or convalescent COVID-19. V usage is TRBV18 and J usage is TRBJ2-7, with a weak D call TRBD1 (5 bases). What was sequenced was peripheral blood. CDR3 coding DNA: TGTGCCAGCACGTCCCGCCCCCCAGGGTACGAGCAGTACTTC. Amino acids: CASTSRPPGYEQYF.